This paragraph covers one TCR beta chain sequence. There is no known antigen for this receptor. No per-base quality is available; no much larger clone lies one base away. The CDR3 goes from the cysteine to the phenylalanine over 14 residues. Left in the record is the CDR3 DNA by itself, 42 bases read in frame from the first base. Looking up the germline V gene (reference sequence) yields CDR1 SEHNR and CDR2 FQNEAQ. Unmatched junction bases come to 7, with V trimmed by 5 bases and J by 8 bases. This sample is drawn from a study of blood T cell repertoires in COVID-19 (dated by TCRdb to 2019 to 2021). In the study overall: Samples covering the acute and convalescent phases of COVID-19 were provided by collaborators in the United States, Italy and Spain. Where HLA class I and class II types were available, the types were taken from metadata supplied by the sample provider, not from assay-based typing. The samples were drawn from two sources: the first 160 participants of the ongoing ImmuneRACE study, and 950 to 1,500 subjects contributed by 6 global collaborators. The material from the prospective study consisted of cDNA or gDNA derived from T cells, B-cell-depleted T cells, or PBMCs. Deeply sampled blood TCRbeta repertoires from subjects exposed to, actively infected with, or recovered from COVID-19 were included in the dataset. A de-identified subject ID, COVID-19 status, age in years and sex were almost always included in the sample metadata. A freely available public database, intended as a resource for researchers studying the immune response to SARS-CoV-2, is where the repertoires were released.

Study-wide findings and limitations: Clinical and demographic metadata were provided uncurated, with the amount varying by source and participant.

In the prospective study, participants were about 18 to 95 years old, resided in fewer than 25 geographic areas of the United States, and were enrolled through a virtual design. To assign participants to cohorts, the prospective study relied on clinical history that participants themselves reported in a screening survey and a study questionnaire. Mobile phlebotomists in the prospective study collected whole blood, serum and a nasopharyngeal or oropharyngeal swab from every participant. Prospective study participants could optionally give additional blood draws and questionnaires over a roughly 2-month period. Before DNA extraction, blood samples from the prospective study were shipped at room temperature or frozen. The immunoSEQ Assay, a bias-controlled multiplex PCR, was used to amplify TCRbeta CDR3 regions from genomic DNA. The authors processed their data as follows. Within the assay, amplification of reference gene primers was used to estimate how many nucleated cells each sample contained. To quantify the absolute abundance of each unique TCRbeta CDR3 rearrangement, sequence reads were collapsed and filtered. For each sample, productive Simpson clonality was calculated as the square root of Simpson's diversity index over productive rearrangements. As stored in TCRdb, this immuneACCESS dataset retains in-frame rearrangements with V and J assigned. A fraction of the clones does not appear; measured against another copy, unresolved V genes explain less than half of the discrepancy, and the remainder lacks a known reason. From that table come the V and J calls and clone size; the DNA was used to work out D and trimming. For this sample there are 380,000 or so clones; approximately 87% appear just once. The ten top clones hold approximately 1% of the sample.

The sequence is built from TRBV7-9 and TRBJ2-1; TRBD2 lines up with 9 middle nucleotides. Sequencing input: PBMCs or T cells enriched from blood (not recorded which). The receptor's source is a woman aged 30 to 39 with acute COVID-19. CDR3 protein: CASSGGGAIDEQFF. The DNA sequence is TGTGCCAGCAGCGGCGGGGGGGCCATAGATGAGCAGTTCTTC.